The TCR beta chain described here comes from a study of T-cell memory formation after mild COVID-19 listed by TCRdb under 2021. With regard to the full study: Most TCR sequence clusters were specific to one of the two donors. In a couple of donors, T-cell clones that expanded and contracted after mild COVID-19 were followed by sequencing TCRalpha and TCRbeta repertoires longitudinally. Two young, previously healthy adult volunteers, one female and one male, were included in the cohort.

Results the study describes overall, beyond this receptor: Balanced CD4/CD8 phenotypes were observed for clones contracting from day 15 to 85, whereas a bias towards CD4+ was observed for a second wave of clones expanding from day 15 to 37. Only a couple of mild cases were covered in the study, and larger cohorts including severe cases with pre-infection samples were considered necessary. Some responding clones were found in pre-infection memory, which suggests that pre-existing cross-reactive memory T cells took part in the SARS-CoV-2 response. Whether the second-wave clones peaking on day 37 were SARS-CoV-2 specific was not confirmed. Contracting CD4+ clones were found mainly in CM and EM memory subsets, while CD8+ clones were enriched in EMRA.

The cysteine opens and the phenylalanine closes a CDR3 of 14 amino acids. CDR3 DNA is the only sequence kept; it has 42 bases, read in frame from the first base. The V end gives up 5 bases and the J end 4 bases, leaving 5 bases in the junction not matched to a gene. About this clonotype: Its specific antigen is unknown. Qualities for individual bases were not recorded, and no much larger clone is one base off.

PBMCs were isolated by Ficoll-Paque density gradient centrifugation. For sequencing, an Illumina NovaSeq 6000 was employed. TCRalpha and TCRbeta cDNA libraries were built by 5'RACE with constant-segment primers, adding sample barcodes and unique molecular identifiers. Trizol reagent was used to extract RNA from every sample. Libraries were amplified in two PCR steps, with a second sample barcode and Illumina TruSeq adapters added in the second step. Sequencing of the libraries was done on an Illumina NovaSeq, producing 2 x 150 bp paired-end reads. As for the authors' bioinformatics: Demultiplexing of reads and collapsing into UMI-guided consensus sequences were performed with migec v1.2.7. Using mixcr v2.1.11, the UMI consensuses were aligned to TRA and TRB V and J templates and assembled into clonotypes. A clonotype was counted as expanded or contracted only when both edgeR and NoisET called the clonotype significant, with the noise models trained on biological replicates. edgeR calls used a false discovery rate-adjusted p below 0.01 and a log2 fold-change threshold of 1. As an exploratory analysis of dynamics, max-normalized trajectories of the 1000 most abundant clonotypes were examined with PCA combined with hierarchical clustering. The CD4 or CD8 phenotype of responding clones was assigned using the separately sequenced CD4+ and CD8+ repertoires. TCRdb redid the processing of the public reads, applying fastp at Q25 and MiXCR, and retained in-frame beta chains. Under each unique CDR3 protein, matching rows form one entry showing the most common genes and DNA. The V and J calls were not made by the authors but by TCRdb's processing. This sample comprises about 350,000 distinct CDR3 sequences, around 27% of them detected only once. The ten biggest clones cover approximately 12% of the sample.

The receptor's source is an adult woman who had mild COVID-19 (a few samples of this study predate the infection). The sample titles of this study are shuffled in the database, so cell type and time point are left out; the donor was told from shared clones. The sample was PBMCs or a T cell subset sorted from them (not recorded which). The chain joins TRBV12-3 or TRBV12-4 to TRBJ1-1; 9 central nucleotides agree with TRBD1. The nucleotides are TGTGCCAGCAGTCCGGGACAGGGCGTCACTGAAGCTTTCTTT. Translated, this is CASSPGQGVTEAFF.